This T cell receptor beta chain was found in a study of OX40 agonist ivuxolimab in advanced cancers. Study-level background: Treatment of patients was with ivuxolimab, an agonistic anti-OX40 (CD134) antibody. Patients receiving dose escalation had hepatocellular carcinoma, melanoma, renal cell or head and neck cancer. Findings and limits, study-wide: Blood T cells, both CD4+ and CD8+, expanded clonally by week 6 at 0.1 to 3.0 mg/kg.

CDR1 MNHEY and CDR2 SMNVEV come from the germline V gene (reference sequence). The V end was cut by 3 bases, the J end by 1 base, with 10 bases between. CDR3 length: 15 amino acids. Baseline, cycle 4 day 1, and cycle 7 day 1 were the blood sampling points. The table came from immunoSEQ multiplex PCR; TCRdb's copy has only in-frame clones and leaves some out. This sample yields 20,000 to 25,000 clones, of which around 90% are seen a single time; about 10% belongs to the top ten. As concerns this clone: What it binds is unknown. The sample holds other DNA sequences that translate to the same CDR3.

The rearrangement links TRBV27 to TRBJ2-1; a weak D match, TRBD1 (6 bases). The TCR originated in an adult with an advanced solid tumor such as melanoma, head and neck, liver or kidney cancer. The sample was CD4+ or CD8+ T cells sorted from blood, taken in a trial of the OX40 agonist ivuxolimab. CDR3 protein: CASSFGRGSYNEQFF. The CDR3 DNA is TGTGCCAGCAGTTTCGGCAGGGGTTCCTACAATGAGCAGTTCTTC.